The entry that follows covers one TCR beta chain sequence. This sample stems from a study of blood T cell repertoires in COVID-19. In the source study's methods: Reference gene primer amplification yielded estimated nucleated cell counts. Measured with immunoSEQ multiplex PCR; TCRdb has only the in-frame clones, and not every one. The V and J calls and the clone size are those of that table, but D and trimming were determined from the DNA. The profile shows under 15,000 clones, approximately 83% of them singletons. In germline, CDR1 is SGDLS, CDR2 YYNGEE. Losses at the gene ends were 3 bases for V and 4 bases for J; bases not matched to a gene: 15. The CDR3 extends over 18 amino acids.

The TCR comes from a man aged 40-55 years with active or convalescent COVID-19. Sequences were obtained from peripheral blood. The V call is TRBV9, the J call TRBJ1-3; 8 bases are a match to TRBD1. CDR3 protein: CASSATGTGMTGGNTIYF. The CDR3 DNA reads TGTGCCAGCAGCGCGACCGGGACAGGAATGACGGGAGGAAACACCATATATTTT.